The TCR beta chain described here comes from a study of CD8 T cells in ankylosing spondylitis. This clonotype was counted ten times or more. Its antigen is currently unknown. General study results and limits: Disease-linked clones were found to be CD8+ and relatively rare in peripheral blood. Significant enrichment of disease-linked clones was reportedly seen in matched ankylosing spondylitis synovial fluid.

From the 5' RACE reads, TCRdb called clonotypes with MiXCR, one entry per CDR3 protein. The sample holds about 200,000 distinct CDR3 sequences, around 24% seen once. V dropped 3 bases and J dropped 3; count of bases not matched to a gene: 17. Germline V lookup: CDR1 DFQATT, CDR2 SNEGSKA (reference sequence). This CDR3 contains 18 residues. Sequenced: blood, either unsorted or a sorted T cell fraction (not recorded which). The J gene is TRBJ2-7, the V gene TRBV20-1, with 10 bases that match TRBD2. This TCR came from a male donor with ankylosing spondylitis or in good health (not recorded which). The CDR3 DNA sequence: TGCAGTGCTAGCCCTGGGCTAGCGGGAGCCCTAGGTGGCTACGAGCAGTACTTC. Translating gives CSASPGLAGALGGYEQYF.